Below, 22 T cell receptor beta chains from the same sample are listed, as sequenced in a study of cytomegalovirus exposure and HLA in healthy donors. Amplification used 60 Vbeta primers and 13 Jbeta primers. Using immunoSEQ multiplex PCR, the repertoire was profiled, and TCRdb retains in-frame clones only, with some absent. The table lists roughly 100,000 clones, around 80% of them singletons. Material: PBMCs. The receptors were gathered from a man between 18 and 29 years old in good health and CMV-seronegative.

About this clone itself: A read error may produce the germline difference seen at one junction end. V is TRBV2 and J is TRBJ2-1; 8 bases map to TRBD2. The CDR3 runs to 17 residues. The germline gives CDR1 SNHLY, CDR2 FYNNEI. CDR3 nucleotides: TGTGCCAGCAGTGATCCCCTCTTGGCGGGAGGTTCCAATGAGCCGTTCTTC. This sequence encodes CASSDPLLAGGSNEPFF.

Remarks on this clone: A junction end diverges from the germline sequence, so it may reflect a read error. This chain connects TRBV6-1 to TRBJ2-7; 10 bases fit TRBD1. The CDR3 extends over 16 amino acids. Per germline, CDR1 MNHNS and CDR2 SASEGT. The CDR3 DNA reads TGTGCCATCAGTGACCCCGGACAGGGGGTCTCCTACGAGCAGTACTTC. This gives the protein CAISDPGQGVSYEQYF.

V is TRBV10-3 and J is TRBJ2-1; D is unresolved. This CDR3 contains 17 residues. Germline CDR1 and CDR2: ENHRY and SYGVKD. V was pared by 2 bases and J by 5 bases, with 19 bases between. CDR3 sequence reads: CAISEGVAFNANNEQFF. CDR3 DNA: TGTGCCATCAGTGAGGGCGTAGCCTTTAACGCCAACAATGAGCAGTTCTTC.

This clone was counted only a few times. The rearrangement uses TRBV5-6 and TRBJ1-1; 9 bases are a match to TRBD1. Germline CDR1 reads SGHDT; CDR2 reads YYEEEE. Trimming at V came to 4 bases and at J to 1 base, leaving 2 bases not matched to a gene. CDR3 length equals 14 residues. The CDR3 sequence is CASSEDRGNTEAFF. CDR3 coding DNA: TGTGCCAGCAGCGAGGACAGGGGGAACACTGAAGCTTTCTTT.

This clone was seen only once. The chain combines TRBV7-3 with TRBJ2-3; TRBD1 matches 8 bases. Trimming took 5 bases from V and 2 from J; bases not matched to a gene: 12. The germline gives CDR1 SGHTA, CDR2 FQGTGA. This CDR3 is built from 17 residues. CDR3 nucleotides: TGTGCCAGCAGCCGAAACGCCGGGACAGGTGACACAGATACGCAGTATTTT. It encodes CASSRNAGTGDTDTQYF.

The J gene is TRBJ1-1, the V gene TRBV19; 8 bases line up with TRBD1. Trimming took 4 bases from V and 2 from J; bases not matched to a gene: 6. Germline CDR1 reads LNHDA; CDR2 reads SQIVND (reference sequence). The CDR3 sequence is 15 residues long. The DNA of the CDR3 is TGTGCCAGTAGTACCGAACAGGGGGGAAACACTGAAGCTTTCTTT. Protein: CASSTEQGGNTEAFF.

The table lists this clone with a count of one. The chain uses TRBV10-3 and TRBJ1-1, with 10 bases lining up with TRBD1. The V and J ends lost 6 bases and 0 bases, in that order; junction bases with no gene match: 1. The length of the CDR3 is 14 residues. Germline V lookup: CDR1 ENHRY, CDR2 SYGVKD. CDR3 amino acids: CAIRGQGMNTEAFF. Here the CDR3 DNA reads TGTGCCATCAGGGGACAGGGGATGAACACTGAAGCTTTCTTT.

This rearrangement joins TRBV5-4 to TRBJ2-1; 7 nucleotides agree with TRBD2. The CDR3 runs 15 residues. Germline trimming cut 3 bases from V and 5 bases from J; bases unmatched to any gene: 8. Germline CDR1 SGHNT, CDR2 YYREEE (reference sequence). The CDR3 sequence is CASSWTSRSNNEQFF. The DNA of the CDR3 is TGTGCCAGCAGCTGGACTAGTAGGTCAAACAATGAGCAGTTCTTC.

The chain recombines TRBV7-3 with TRBJ2-2, with 9 bases fitting TRBD1. The V gene end was trimmed by 8 bases and the J gene end by 6 bases; junction bases not matched to a gene: 7. CDR3 size: 14 residues. Germline V gene sequence: CDR1 SGHTA, CDR2 FQGTGA. CDR3: CASGSGQGPGELFF. As DNA, the CDR3 is TGTGCCAGCGGGTCGGGACAGGGTCCCGGGGAGCTGTTTTTT.

V and J are TRBV9 and TRBJ1-2, with D perhaps matching TRBD1 (5 bases). V was clipped by 0 bases and J by 3 bases, with 6 bases between them. Germline-derived CDR1 and CDR2 are SGDLS and YYNGEE. CDR3 size: 13 residues. CDR3 sequence (DNA): TGTGCCAGCAGCGTAGAGGGGCACTATGGCTACACCTTC. The encoded protein is CASSVEGHYGYTF.

This clone has a single count. The CDR3 region is CASSLAPSSGGYYEQYF. For the CDR3, the DNA is TGTGCCAGCAGCTTAGCCCCCTCTAGCGGGGGATACTACGAGCAGTACTTC. V is TRBV7-2 and J is TRBJ2-7, with TRBD2 matching 10 bases. CDR3 length equals 17 residues. V was clipped by 0 bases and J by 3 bases; unmatched bases: 8. Germline V lookup: CDR1 SGHTA, CDR2 FQGNSA.

Regarding this clone: This same CDR3 is encoded by further DNA sequences in the sample. The chain combines TRBV29-1 with TRBJ1-1; 10 bases line up with TRBD1. Germline V CDR1 and CDR2: SQVTM, ANQGSEA. The V gene end was trimmed by 4 bases and the J gene end by 0 bases; junction bases not matched to a gene: 5. The CDR3 sequence is 15 residues long. The chain's CDR3 is CSVGGDRGVNTEAFF. CDR3 DNA sequence: TGCAGCGTTGGGGGGGACAGGGGAGTGAACACTGAAGCTTTCTTT.

This clone was found a few times. The gene calls are TRBV7-6 and TRBJ2-1, with a tentative D call TRBD2 (6 bases). From germline, CDR1 is SGHVS and CDR2 FNYEAQ. Trimming pared 6 bases from V and 0 bases from J, leaving 15 bases between. The CDR3 length is 16 residues. The CDR3 loop reads CASSWGLESSYNEQFF. The CDR3 bases are TGTGCCAGCAGTTGGGGACTGGAGAGCTCCTACAATGAGCAGTTCTTC.

The chain combines TRBV12-5 with TRBJ2-2; TRBD2 aligns across 7 bases. This CDR3 spans 13 amino acids. The ends lost 8 bases at V and 6 bases at J; junction bases unmatched: 6. CDR1 is LGHNT, CDR2 FRNRAP, per germline. This CDR3 is CASRLRGAGELFF. The DNA for the CDR3 is TGTGCTAGTCGGCTCCGGGGGGCCGGGGAGCTGTTTTTT.

The chain uses TRBV19 and TRBJ2-7, with D perhaps matching TRBD1 (6 bases). This CDR3 spans 15 amino acids. Germline-derived CDR1 and CDR2 are LNHDA and SQIVND (reference sequence). V lost 5 bases and J 1 base, leaving 15 bases between the germline ends. The CDR3 reads CASSLNRATSYEQYF. The CDR3 nucleotides are TGTGCCAGTAGTTTGAACAGGGCGACTTCCTACGAGCAGTACTTC. Full variable domain (rest looked up from reference TRBV19 and TRBJ2-7): DGGITQSPKYLFRKEGQNVTLSCEQNLNHDAMYWYRQDPGQGLRLIYYSQIVNDFQKGDIAEGYSVSREKKESFPLTVTSAQKNPTAFYLCASSLNRATSYEQYFGPGTRLTVT.

The chain uses TRBV9 and TRBJ2-5; TRBD1 aligns across 9 bases. The CDR3 has 14 residues. Trimming removed 4 bases from V and 4 bases from J; junction bases left unmatched: 5. Germline CDR1 SGDLS, CDR2 YYNGEE. CDR3 in DNA: TGTGCCAGCAGCATCACAGGGGGCGGAGAGACCCAGTACTTC. Translated: CASSITGGGETQYF.

The chain uses TRBV28 and TRBJ1-3, with TRBD1 matching over 7 bases. Per the germline V gene, CDR1 is MDHEN and CDR2 is SYDVKM. V was pared by 3 bases and J by 4 bases, with 9 bases of the junction left unmatched. The CDR3 is 16 amino acids. The CDR3 nucleotides read TGTGCCAGCAGTTTGAGGGGGCGAGACTCCGGAAACACCATATATTTT. Protein product: CASSLRGRDSGNTIYF.

The V gene is TRBV5-4, the J gene TRBJ1-1, with 11 bases matching TRBD1. V shed 4 bases, J shed 6 bases, and the junction held 5 bases outside the gene matches. The germline gives CDR1 SGHNT, CDR2 YYREEE (reference sequence). This CDR3 spans 14 amino acids. The CDR3 sequence is CASSRTGGFAEAFF. The CDR3 DNA sequence: TGTGCCAGCAGCAGGACAGGGGGCTTTGCTGAAGCTTTCTTT.

The chain links TRBV19 to TRBJ1-1; 9 positions agree with TRBD1. CDR3 length equals 14 residues. Trimming took 5 bases from V and 5 from J; bases not matched to a gene: 6. Germline loops: CDR1 LNHDA, CDR2 SQIVND (reference sequence). CDR3 in DNA: TGTGCCAGTAGTTTAACAGGGGGCGGTACTGAAGCTTTCTTT. Translated: CASSLTGGGTEAFF.

The chain has TRBV14 and TRBJ2-2; 9 nucleotides agree with TRBD2. CDR1 is SGHDN, CDR2 FVKESK, per germline. Trimming at V came to 0 bases and at J to 6 bases, leaving 17 bases not matched to a gene. The CDR3 extends over 20 amino acids. The CDR3 DNA is TGTGCCAGCAGCCAAGATCATCGTATCATAGGGCGGGAGGGTGCCGGGGAGCTGTTTTTT. Translating gives CASSQDHRIIGREGAGELFF.

The chain combines TRBV11-3 with TRBJ2-3, with 15 bases aligning to TRBD2. The CDR3 has 18 residues. J gave up 0 bases and V 3 bases, and 4 bases lay outside the gene matches. The V gene's germline CDR1 is SGHNT and CDR2 YENEEA. CDR3 region: CASSFGLAGGGSTDTQYF. Here the CDR3 DNA reads TGTGCCAGCAGCTTCGGACTAGCGGGAGGGGGAAGCACAGATACGCAGTATTTT.

The chain carries TRBV7-9 and TRBJ2-2, with D uncertain. CDR1 is SEHNR and CDR2 is FQNEAQ in the germline V gene (reference sequence). CDR3 length: 12 residues. Deletions cut 7 bases from V and 5 bases from J, with 8 bases between. In DNA, the CDR3 is TGTGCCAGCATCTGGAGAACCGGGGAGCTGTTTTTT. Translating it yields CASIWRTGELFF.